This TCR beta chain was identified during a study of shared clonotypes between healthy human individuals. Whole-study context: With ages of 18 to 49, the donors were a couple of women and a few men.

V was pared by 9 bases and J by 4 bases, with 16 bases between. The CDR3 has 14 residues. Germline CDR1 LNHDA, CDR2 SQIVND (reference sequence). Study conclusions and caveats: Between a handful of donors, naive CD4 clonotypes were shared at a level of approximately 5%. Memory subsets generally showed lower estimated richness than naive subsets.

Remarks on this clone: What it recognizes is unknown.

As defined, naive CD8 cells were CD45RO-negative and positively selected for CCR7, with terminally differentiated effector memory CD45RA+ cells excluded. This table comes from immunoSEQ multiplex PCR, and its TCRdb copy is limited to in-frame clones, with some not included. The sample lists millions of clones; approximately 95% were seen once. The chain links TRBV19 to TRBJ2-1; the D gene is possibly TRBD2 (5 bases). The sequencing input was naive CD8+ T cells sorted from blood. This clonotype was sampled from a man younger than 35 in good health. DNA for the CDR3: TGTGCCAGCCCTGATGGAGCGGCGTACAATGAGCAGTTCTTC. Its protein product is CASPDGAAYNEQFF. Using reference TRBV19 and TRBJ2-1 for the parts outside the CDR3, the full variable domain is DGGITQSPKYLFRKEGQNVTLSCEQNLNHDAMYWYRQDPGQGLRLIYYSQIVNDFQKGDIAEGYSVSREKKESFPLTVTSAQKNPTAFYLCASPDGAAYNEQFFGPGTRLTVL.